The TCR beta chain described here comes from a study of T cells after yellow fever vaccination. The overall study: Those fractions that held only low numbers of cells were prepared using the SMART-Seq v4 Ultra Low Input RNA kit.

This clonotype occurred many times. Its antigen is unknown. Germline values: CDR1 SGHRS, CDR2 YFSETQ. J gave up 3 bases and V 6 bases, and 8 bases lay outside the gene matches. This CDR3 region has 14 residues. Study results and caveats: Researchers noted that a small share of clonotypes showed up in both CD4 and CD8 compartments. A faster peak, day 5 versus 15, was reached by the weaker secondary response. Repertoires obtained by FACS sorting could include abundant clonotypes that entered as contaminants from the bulk population.

TCRdb re-derived calls from the 5' RACE reads in MiXCR, one entry per CDR3 protein. Among 90,000 to 130,000 distinct CDR3 sequences listed, 7% to 8.5% were seen once. Material: CD8+ T cells sorted from PBMCs, obtained 45 days after the yellow fever booster vaccination. The receptor was derived from a man aged 30-40 years who received the YFV17D yellow fever vaccine. The rearrangement uses TRBV5-1 and TRBJ2-7; TRBD2 matches 8 bases. As DNA, the CDR3 is TGCGCCAGCAACGCAGCGGGAGAGAGCTACGAGCAGTACTTC. It translates to CASNAAGESYEQYF.